The clone carrying this T cell receptor (beta chain) showed up just a few times. This sample was included in a study of blood T cell repertoires in COVID-19. Study-wide background: Whether acute or convalescent, the COVID-19 samples came from the United States, Italy and Spain. PBMCs, B-cell-depleted T cells, or T cells were the source of the cDNA or gDNA that made up the material.

This CDR3 comprises 12 residues. V was clipped by 9 bases and J by 3 bases, with 11 bases between them. The germline V gene encodes CDR1 SNHLY and CDR2 FYNNEI. Under the authors' procedure: Reference gene primer amplification gave nucleated cell count estimates. Profiling relied on immunoSEQ multiplex PCR, and the TCRdb table lists in-frame clones only, not all of them. V and J calls and clone size are as listed in that table; D and trimming were resolved from the DNA. Here the sample spans about 82,000 clones, about four fifths being singletons. Source material: peripheral blood. This clonotype was sampled from a woman in her forties with active or convalescent COVID-19. The chain couples TRBV2 to TRBJ1-2; possibly TRBD1 for D (6 bases). The CDR3 DNA reads as TGTGCCAGACAGGGCGAGCACTATGGCTACACCTTC. It encodes CARQGEHYGYTF.